Below, one T cell receptor beta chain is given with its context. Original processing notes: Counts of nucleated cells, estimated from reference gene primer amplification, were obtained. Sequencing used immunoSEQ multiplex PCR; TCRdb keeps in-frame clones, though not all of them. For V, J and clone size, that table is used; D and trimming come from the DNA. The table includes roughly 180,000 clones, around 84% detected once. Germline V lookup: CDR1 SNHLY, CDR2 FYNNEI. The germline V and J ends were trimmed by 4 bases and 2 bases, with 12 bases remaining between them. The CDR3 has 15 amino acids. The data stem from a study of blood T cell repertoires in COVID-19. Overall study: Sites in the United States, Italy and Spain provided acute and convalescent COVID-19 samples. From T cells, B-cell-depleted T cells, or PBMCs came the material, which was cDNA or gDNA.

Seattle enrolled patients during active infection and tracked them longitudinally. V and J are TRBV2 and TRBJ2-1; D is unresolved. Input material: peripheral blood. The receptor comes from a woman in her fifties or sixties with COVID-19, enrolled during active disease. In nucleotides, the CDR3 is TGTGCCAGCAGTGCCAGTACCCCAGCCTACAATGAGCAGTTCTTC. This gives the protein CASSASTPAYNEQFF.